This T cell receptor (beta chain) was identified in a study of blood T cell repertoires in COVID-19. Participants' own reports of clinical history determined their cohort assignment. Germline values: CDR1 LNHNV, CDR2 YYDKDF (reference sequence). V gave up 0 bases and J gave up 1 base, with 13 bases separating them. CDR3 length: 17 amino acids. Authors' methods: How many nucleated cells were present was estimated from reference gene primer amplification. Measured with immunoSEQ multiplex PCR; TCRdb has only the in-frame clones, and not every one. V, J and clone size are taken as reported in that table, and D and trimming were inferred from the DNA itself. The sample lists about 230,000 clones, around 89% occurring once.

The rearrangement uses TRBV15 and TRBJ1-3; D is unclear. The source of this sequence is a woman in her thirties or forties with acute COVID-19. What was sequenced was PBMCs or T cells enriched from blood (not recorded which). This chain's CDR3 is CATSRDHTRSSGNTIYF. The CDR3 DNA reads TGTGCCACCAGCAGAGATCATACCAGAAGTTCTGGAAACACCATATATTTT.